This TCR beta chain is from a study of blood T cell repertoires in COVID-19. About the research overall: Sources were T cells, B-cell-depleted T cells, or PBMCs; the material itself was cDNA or gDNA.

The CDR3 extends over 16 amino acids. V was clipped by 1 base and J by 1 base; unmatched bases: 5. Per germline, CDR1 SGHDT and CDR2 YYEEEE. Produced via immunoSEQ multiplex PCR; TCRdb's table is partial and in-frame only. The sample records nearly 70,000 clones, 70% to 90% being singletons. This sequence joins TRBV5-6 and TRBJ2-5; 9 bases match TRBD2. Sequencing input: peripheral blood. The receptor was isolated from a woman between 50 and 59 years old with COVID-19, enrolled during active disease. CDR3 region: CASSLLAGVLQETQYF. In nucleotides, the CDR3 is TGTGCCAGCAGCTTGTTAGCGGGAGTCCTCCAAGAGACCCAGTACTTC.